This T cell receptor (beta chain) was profiled in a study of T-cell reconstitution after alpha-beta-depleted transplantation in children. After removal of 8 bases from V and 11 bases from J, the junction contained 10 bases not matched to a gene. Germline V gene data show CDR1 as LGHDT and CDR2 as YNNKEL (reference sequence). The CDR3 is 13 amino acids. Construction of the TCRbeta library involved unique molecular identifiers. Via MiXCR, TCRdb re-called the PCR reads, giving one row per CDR3 protein. The table lists around 580,000 distinct CDR3 sequences, roughly 23% of them singletons. The TCR was taken from a boy younger than two who had a stem cell transplant for acute myeloid leukemia, so the T cells may come from the graft donor. The sample consisted of PBMCs, mostly from graft donor cells, taken 360 days after TCRalphabeta/CD19-depleted stem cell transplant. This chain links TRBV3-1 with TRBJ1-4, with 8 positions matching TRBD1. The CDR3 DNA sequence: TGTGCCAGCGGGCTCCGGACAGGGAACAAACTGTTTTTT. This gives the protein CASGLRTGNKLFF.